Below, 18 T cell receptor beta chains from the same sample are listed, as sequenced in a study of CD8 T cells in ankylosing spondylitis. Findings and limits, study-wide: Eight highly homologous variants formed a TCR beta motif that appeared characteristic of ankylosing spondylitis blood.

TCRdb analysed the 5' RACE reads with MiXCR anew, one entry per CDR3 protein. The data show approximately 500,000 distinct CDR3 sequences, 9.5% to 15% seen once. The antigens for these receptors are not known. Sequencing was done on a sample of blood, either unsorted or a sorted T cell fraction (not recorded which). These receptor sequences come from a male donor with ankylosing spondylitis.

The chain carries TRBV6-2 or TRBV6-3 and TRBJ2-5; 9 bases line up with TRBD2. Germline trimming cut 5 bases from V and 5 bases from J; bases unmatched to any gene: 15. The CDR3 runs to 17 residues. Germline loops: CDR1 MNHEY, CDR2 SVGEGT. CDR3: CASSRGLAREVGETQYF. In DNA, the CDR3 is TGTGCCAGCAGTCGAGGACTAGCGAGAGAGGTGGGGGAGACCCAGTACTTC.

The CDR3 region is CSARPGTAYNEQFF. The CDR3 coding sequence is TGCAGTGCTAGGCCCGGGACAGCGTACAATGAGCAGTTCTTC. The V gene is TRBV20-1, the J gene TRBJ2-1; TRBD1 matches at 7 bases. Looked up from germline, CDR1 is DFQATT and CDR2 is SNEGSKA (reference sequence). V was pared by 3 bases and J by 4 bases, with 6 bases of the junction left unmatched. This CDR3 contains 14 residues.

The chain uses TRBV4-2 and TRBJ2-3; 12 bases line up with TRBD1. This CDR3 contains 17 residues. Germline-derived CDR1 and CDR2 are LGHNA and YNFKEQ. V lost 1 base, J lost 3 bases, and 5 bases stayed unmatched. The CDR3 DNA reads as TGTGCCAGCAGCCAAGGGGGGACAGGGGGCCATACAGATACGCAGTATTTT. It codes for CASSQGGTGGHTDTQYF.

This clonotype was found a few times. The chain joins TRBV6-5 to TRBJ2-3; TRBD2 matches 8 bases. Germline-derived CDR1 and CDR2 are MNHEY and SVGAGI. V trimming: 0 bases; J trimming: 0 bases; junction bases outside the gene matches: 5. The CDR3 contains 17 residues. For the CDR3, the DNA is TGTGCCAGCAGTTACTCGGTCCTAGCGGGCAGCACAGATACGCAGTATTTT. Its translation: CASSYSVLAGSTDTQYF.

The table lists this clonotype with a few counts. The rearrangement uses TRBV15 and TRBJ2-5; D is uncertain. V lost 1 base and J 2 bases, leaving 11 bases between the germline ends. This CDR3 comprises 15 residues. CDR1 LNHNV and CDR2 YYDKDF come from the germline V gene (reference sequence). The CDR3 region has the DNA TGTGCCACCAGCAGAGTATTCGGAAAGCAAGAGACCCAGTACTTC. Translated: CATSRVFGKQETQYF.

The J gene is TRBJ2-3, the V gene TRBV14; D gene uncertain. There are 16 residues in the CDR3. Trimming stripped 0 bases from V and 0 bases from J, with 10 bases between. Germline V gives CDR1 SGHDN, CDR2 FVKESK. The CDR3 nucleotides are TGTGCCAGCAGCCAAGATTTAACCGTTAGCACAGATACGCAGTATTTT. This gives the protein CASSQDLTVSTDTQYF.

J is TRBJ1-1 and V is TRBV24-1, with D hard to call. V was shortened by 1 base and J by 10 bases, with 9 bases between the two germline ends. The CDR3 has 12 amino acids. CDR1 and CDR2 from the germline V gene are KGHDR and SFDVKD. CDR3 DNA: TGTGCCACCAGTGATTTATCGGGAAGAGCTTTCTTT. Translated, it gives CATSDLSGRAFF.

This rearrangement joins TRBV5-4 to TRBJ1-1; D is perhaps TRBD1 (6 bases). The V end was cut by 7 bases, the J end by 3 bases, with 13 bases between. In germline, CDR1 is SGHNT, CDR2 YYREEE (reference sequence). The length of the CDR3 is 13 residues. For the CDR3, the DNA is TGTGCCAGCCGCTGGGGGGCAGACACTGAAGCTTTCTTT. This translates into CASRWGADTEAFF.

The chain is built from TRBV11-1 and TRBJ2-1; 13 positions match TRBD2. J lost 5 bases, V lost 5 bases, and 18 bases had no gene match. From germline, CDR1 is SGHAT and CDR2 FQDESV (reference sequence). The CDR3 consists of 20 residues. CDR3 protein: CASSARTSGRSHTGHNEQFF. CDR3 nucleotides: TGTGCCAGCAGCGCCCGGACTAGCGGGAGAAGTCACACAGGCCACAATGAGCAGTTCTTC.

This clonotype showed up just a few times. V and J are TRBV12-3 or TRBV12-4 and TRBJ1-1, with D tentatively TRBD1 (5 bases). The CDR3 runs to 14 residues. The V and J ends lost 5 bases and 1 base respectively, with 11 bases between them. In DNA form, the CDR3 reads TGTGCCAGCAGTCCGCCCAGGGCGAACACTGAAGCTTTCTTT. It specifies CASSPPRANTEAFF.

This clonotype was detected a few times. The chain has TRBV20-1 and TRBJ2-1, with TRBD2 identical over 12 bases. Germline lookup yields CDR1 DFQATT and CDR2 SNEGSKA (reference sequence). The CDR3 loop spans 15 amino acids. V was clipped by 6 bases and J by 8 bases; unmatched bases: 11. CDR3 in amino acids: CSAPSSGRAGDEQFF. CDR3 in DNA: TGCAGTGCACCGTCTAGCGGGAGGGCCGGGGATGAGCAGTTCTTC.

This chain uses TRBV5-1 with TRBJ2-5, with D possibly called TRBD1 or TRBD2 (7 bases each). CDR3 size: 14 residues. V lost 5 bases to trimming and J lost 4 bases, with 15 bases between them. Germline assignment: CDR1 SGHRS and CDR2 YFSETQ. The CDR3 region has the DNA TGCGCCAGCAGGAGGGAGGGGGCTACAGAGACCCAGTACTTC. Protein: CASRREGATETQYF.

In this sample, this clonotype turned up a few times. This chain links TRBV20-1 with TRBJ2-2; 9 bases are a match to TRBD1. The CDR3 runs 16 residues. The V segment lost 2 bases and the J segment 4 bases; nucleotides outside the gene matches: 8. CDR1 is DFQATT, CDR2 SNEGSKA, per germline (reference sequence). This chain's CDR3 is CSARNTGGIGTGELFF. The CDR3 DNA reads as TGCAGTGCTAGAAATACAGGGGGCATAGGCACCGGGGAGCTGTTTTTT.

This rearrangement joins TRBV11-2 to TRBJ2-7; 8 bases are shared with TRBD2. CDR1 SGHAT and CDR2 FQNNGV come from the germline V gene. The V and J ends lost 7 bases and 0 bases, in that order; junction bases with no gene match: 8. This CDR3 spans 15 amino acids. The CDR3 DNA is TGTGCCAGCACCCCGGGGGGGACTTACTCCTACGAGCAGTACTTC. Protein product: CASTPGGTYSYEQYF.

This clonotype has a handful of counts. V gene TRBV5-1 combines with J gene TRBJ1-1; D gene uncertain. The germline V and J ends were trimmed by 0 bases and 4 bases, with 16 bases remaining between them. In germline, CDR1 is SGHRS, CDR2 YFSETQ. The CDR3 contains 16 residues. The CDR3 region has the DNA TGCGCCAGCAGCTTGGCATACACCGATTGGGGCACTGAAGCTTTCTTT. The encoded protein is CASSLAYTDWGTEAFF.

This clonotype was seen more than once but under ten times. The V and J genes are TRBV24-1 and TRBJ2-2; D perhaps matches TRBD1 (5 bases). The germline V gene has CDR1 KGHDR and CDR2 SFDVKD. The CDR3 runs 17 residues. Trimming removed 2 bases from V and 2 bases from J, with 14 bases in between. CDR3 residues: CATSDSRQFPNTGELFF. In DNA form, the CDR3 reads TGTGCCACCAGTGATTCACGACAGTTCCCCAACACCGGGGAGCTGTTTTTT.

This clonotype has ten or more counts. The chain links TRBV6-1 to TRBJ2-3; D may match TRBD1 or TRBD2 (5 bases each). Deletions cut 5 bases from V and 0 bases from J, with 12 bases between. The V gene's germline CDR1 is MNHNS and CDR2 SASEGT. The CDR3 has 15 residues. This CDR3 is CASSPGAISTDTQYF. The CDR3 DNA follows: TGTGCCAGCAGTCCCGGGGCAATTAGCACAGATACGCAGTATTTT.

This clonotype was detected a few times. CDR3 coding DNA: TGCAGTGCTAGAGAGCTACACAGGGGGCCCCTTGCTGTAGCCAACGTCCTGACTTTC. It encodes CSARELHRGPLAVANVLTF. The rearrangement links TRBV20-1 to TRBJ2-6, with 9 bases aligning to TRBD1. CDR3 length: 19 amino acids. Germline V CDR1 and CDR2: DFQATT, SNEGSKA (reference sequence). J was trimmed by 7 bases and V by 0 bases; bases with no gene match: 16.